Listed below are T cell receptor beta chains from one sample, sequenced in a study of T cells in Graves' hyperthyroidism and ophthalmopathy. TCRdb reanalysed the multiplex PCR reads using MiXCR and keeps one entry per CDR3 protein. The sample lists about 600,000 distinct CDR3 sequences, roughly 16% occurring once. Sequencing was carried out using blood. The receptors were sampled from a woman aged 40 to 50 with Graves' ophthalmopathy. The CDR3 runs from the conserved cysteine through the conserved F or W. Part of the rows lack a size; the others show once, few, many or a class for expanded clones.

clone_size	v_call	j_call	cdr3_aa
few	TRBV29-1	TRBJ1-2	CSVEKDRLYGYTF
many	TRBV18	TRBJ2-3	CASSPPGSGQVTQYF
many	TRBV11-2	TRBJ1-1	CASAPVKSPEAFF
many	TRBV5-5	TRBJ2-1	CASSPGDRVIVRNEQFF
-	TRBV5-1	TRBJ1-4	CASSTQFFRNEKLFF
many	TRBV20-1	TRBJ2-1	CSAKGLAGVYNEQFF
-	TRBV27	TRBJ2-1	CASSSGLDIYNEQFF
few	TRBV9	TRBJ2-5	CASSVGLAGGPPQETQYF
many	TRBV30	TRBJ1-1	CAWSVGGGNTEAFF
many	TRBV2	TRBJ2-7	CASSEGWTGANEQYF
many	TRBV2	TRBJ2-7	CASREGGLPYEQYF
few	TRBV18	TRBJ1-6	CASSPWSGVDSPLHF
many	TRBV11-2	TRBJ1-6	CASSVLDSNNSPLHF
-	TRBV7-2	TRBJ1-1	CASSSRDRGPGTEAFF
few	TRBV20-1	TRBJ1-3	CSARDPESDRLRGNTIYF
many	TRBV7-8	TRBJ1-1	CASSLALSFMNTEAFF
once	TRBV29-1	TRBJ1-4	CSAVGGSQEKLFF
-	TRBV24-1	TRBJ2-5	CATSDGSEETQYF
many	TRBV28	TRBJ2-1	CASSYRNEQFF
-	TRBV7-2	TRBJ2-1	CASSLWSLASYNEQFF